This TCR beta chain emerged from a study of blood T cell repertoires in COVID-19. Study as a whole: Italy, Spain and the United States were the sources of the convalescent and acute COVID-19 samples. PBMCs, B-cell-depleted T cells, or T cells provided the cDNA or gDNA that made up the material.

The J segment lost 8 bases and the V segment lost 3 bases, leaving 9 bases of the junction unmatched. In germline, CDR1 is SNHLY, CDR2 FYNNEI. The CDR3 is 15 amino acids. Seattle participants joined during active infection and were tracked over time. Some clones are missing from TCRdb's copy, which holds only in-frame ones; the method was immunoSEQ multiplex PCR. The sample records 250,000 to 400,000 clones, approximately 88% being singletons. Sequences were obtained from peripheral blood. The TCR comes from a woman in her twenties or thirties with COVID-19, enrolled during active disease. The chain employs TRBV2 and TRBJ1-4; 7 bases align to TRBD1. The CDR3 coding sequence is TGTGCCAGCAGTGAGGAGACAGGGATAGTGGAAAAACTGTTTTTT. Encoded protein: CASSEETGIVEKLFF.